This section outlines one T cell receptor beta chain sequence together with its context. What the recovered Cohort 3 donors had was two negative PCRs, clearance, or symptom resolution. Per the study methods: Scientists estimated how many nucleated cells there were by amplifying reference gene primers. The assay was immunoSEQ multiplex PCR, and TCRdb's table has in-frame clones only and misses some. That table furnishes V, J and clone size, whereas the DNA furnished D and trimming. Of about 300,000 clones listed, approximately 84% are singletons. V shed 6 bases and J 5 bases; nucleotides not matched to a gene: 7. CDR1 is SGHRS, CDR2 YFSETQ, per germline. The CDR3 sequence is 13 residues long. The sample is drawn from a study of blood T cell repertoires in COVID-19. In the study overall: Some COVID-19 samples were acute and others convalescent; all came from the United States, Italy and Spain.

This receptor was taken from a man aged 25 to 40 who had recovered from COVID-19. The sequenced sample was PBMCs or T cells enriched from blood (not recorded which). V usage is TRBV5-1 and J usage is TRBJ2-7, with 8 nucleotides matching TRBD1. This chain's CDR3 is CASTQLTGDEQYF. CDR3 nucleotides: TGCGCCAGCACCCAACTGACAGGGGACGAGCAGTACTTC. The full variable domain, completed using reference TRBV5-1 and TRBJ2-7, is KAGVTQTPRYLIKTRGQQVTLSCSPISGHRSVSWYQQTPGQGLQFLFEYFSETQRNKGNFPGRFSGRQFSNSRSEMNVSTLELGDSALYLCASTQLTGDEQYFGPGTRLTVT.